The source of this T cell receptor beta chain is a study of blood T cell repertoires in COVID-19. Original analysis: Cell counts per sample came from amplifying reference gene primers. Produced via immunoSEQ multiplex PCR; TCRdb's table is partial and in-frame only. D and trimming come from the DNA, and the V and J calls and clone size come from that table. The sample lists over 45,000 clones, roughly four fifths occurring once. The CDR3 has 14 amino acids. V was shortened by 7 bases and J by 0 bases, with 10 bases between the two germline ends. Germline values: CDR1 LGHNT, CDR2 FRNRAP. This clonotype was sampled from a man between 40 and 49 years old with acute or convalescent COVID-19. This rearrangement joins TRBV12-5 to TRBJ1-3; tentative D call: TRBD1 (5 bases). The sequencing input was peripheral blood. The CDR3 DNA follows: TGTGCTAGTGCCTTGGGGCTCTCTGGAAACACCATATATTTT. Its protein product is CASALGLSGNTIYF.